In this sample, the clone carrying this T cell receptor (beta chain) turned up once. This sample was taken from a study of blood T cell repertoires in COVID-19. At the level of the study: Sample material is recorded as cDNA or gDNA derived from T cells, B-cell-depleted T cells, or PBMCs.

Clones were read by immunoSEQ multiplex PCR, and TCRdb kept only the in-frame ones, dropping some. This table has tens of thousands of clones, 88% appearing once. Per the germline V gene, CDR1 is MNHNY and CDR2 is SVGAGI (reference sequence). The CDR3 is made up of 13 amino acids. The V end lost 11 bases, the J end lost 2 bases, and 13 bases lay between the germline ends. The TCR comes from a human donor in a cohort sampled during active COVID-19. The gene calls are TRBV6-6 and TRBJ2-1, with D unresolved. Source material: peripheral blood. The CDR3 region has the DNA TGTGCCGCGGTTCTACCTCCCTACAATGAGCAGTTCTTC. This encodes CAAVLPPYNEQFF.